This TCR beta chain was profiled in a study of blood T cells in healthy people across ages. After removal of 3 bases from V and 3 bases from J, the junction contained 9 bases not matched to a gene. CDR3 length: 16 amino acids. Germline assignment: CDR1 SGHKS and CDR2 YYEKEE (reference sequence). With a J-beta primer mix and a sample-barcoded 5' primer, a second PCR ran roughly 7 to 11 cycles. Using its own MiXCR run on the 5' RACE reads, TCRdb lists one record per CDR3 protein. The sample includes approximately 730,000 distinct CDR3 sequences, approximately 43% of them seen just once. This clonotype was detected ten times or more.

The receptor was derived from a woman aged 60-75 years in good health. The sequenced sample was blood. This chain joins TRBV5-5 and TRBJ1-5, with 7 bases lining up with TRBD1. The CDR3 DNA is TGTGCCAGCAGCTCCTCTGGACAGGAGCTCAATCAGCCCCAGCATTTT. It codes for CASSSSGQELNQPQHF.